These T cell receptor beta chains were read from a single sample in a study of blood T cell repertoires in COVID-19. Sequenced by immunoSEQ multiplex PCR; TCRdb stores in-frame clones only, minus some. Of some 180,000 clones in the sample, less than 90% were seen once. The sample consisted of PBMCs or T cells enriched from blood (not recorded which). These receptors were taken from a woman aged 25 to 45 who had been exposed to COVID-19. CDR3s include the opening cysteine and the closing phenylalanine or tryptophan. D genes are given only for firm matches. The size entry is marked missing in some rows and otherwise reads once, few, many or a size class.

D gene	CDR3 length	V gene	clone size	J gene	CDR3 protein	CDR3 DNA
-	13	TRBV20-1	-	TRBJ1-6	CSASMGDASPLHF	TGCAGTGCTAGTATGGGAGATGCATCACCCCTCCACTTT
-	13	TRBV5-8	-	TRBJ2-5	CASSLFPQETQYF	TGTGCCAGCAGCTTGTTTCCGCAAGAGACCCAGTACTTC
-	13	TRBV7-3	once	TRBJ1-5	CASSARGDQPQHF	TGTGCCAGCAGCGCCCGGGGGGATCAGCCCCAGCATTTT
TRBD1	15	TRBV7-2	-	TRBJ1-5	CASSLAGQVNQPQHF	TGTGCCAGCAGCTTAGCTGGACAGGTCAATCAGCCCCAGCATTTT
-	14	TRBV7-6	once	TRBJ2-5	CASSFSLAQETQYF	TGTGCCAGCAGCTTTTCATTGGCCCAAGAGACCCAGTACTTC
-	12	TRBV14	once	TRBJ2-5	CASSQAVETQYF	TGTGCCAGCAGCCAAGCAGTAGAGACCCAGTACTTC
TRBD1	14	TRBV5-1	once	TRBJ2-3	CASSLGAQGDTQYF	TGCGCCAGCAGCTTGGGGGCACAGGGGGATACGCAGTATTTT
TRBD1	13	TRBV30	-	TRBJ1-2	CAWSDRGRAGYTF	TGTGCCTGGAGTGACAGGGGGCGAGCTGGCTACACCTTC
-	14	TRBV6-5	once	TRBJ1-5	CASSPRTPDQPQHF	TGTGCCAGCAGCCCACGGACACCTGATCAGCCCCAGCATTTT
-	13	TRBV19	-	TRBJ1-5	CASRDSPNQPQHF	TGTGCCAGTAGGGACAGCCCGAATCAGCCCCAGCATTTT
-	11	TRBV27	-	TRBJ1-5	CASLSNQPQHF	TGTGCCAGCCTTTCCAATCAGCCCCAGCATTTT
-	18	TRBV6-2/TRBV6-3	-	TRBJ2-6	CASSSLPGYRSGANVLTF	TGTGCCAGCAGTTCCCTGCCAGGGTACCGCTCTGGGGCCAACGTCCTGACTTTC
-	16	TRBV7-6	-	TRBJ2-3	CASSSRRTFPADTQYF	TGTGCCAGCAGCTCCCGAAGGACTTTTCCCGCAGATACGCAGTATTTT
TRBD2	18	TRBV9	-	TRBJ2-5	CASSVGEGPGLAKETQYF	TGTGCCAGCAGCGTAGGGGAAGGGCCCGGACTAGCCAAAGAGACCCAGTACTTC
-	20	TRBV7-5	-	TRBJ1-4	CARSSTGSGGGQSTNEKLFF	TGTGCCAGAAGCTCAACTGGGTCAGGGGGCGGTCAGTCCACTAATGAAAAACTGTTTTTT
-	16	TRBV7-9	-	TRBJ2-3	CASSLLLGGPTDTQYF	TGTGCCAGCAGCTTACTACTGGGGGGGCCTACAGATACGCAGTATTTT
TRBD1	14	TRBV19	few	TRBJ1-2	CASKLPGQGPGYTF	TGTGCCAGTAAACTACCGGGACAGGGGCCGGGCTACACCTTC
-	14	TRBV5-5	-	TRBJ2-1	CASSMTRWGNEQFF	TGTGCCAGCAGTATGACTAGGTGGGGCAATGAGCAGTTCTTC
-	13	TRBV27	once	TRBJ2-1	CASRPVVPNEQFF	TGTGCCAGCAGACCGGTCGTACCCAATGAGCAGTTCTTC
-	14	TRBV7-2	once	TRBJ1-3	CASSLLSSGNTIYF	TGTGCCAGCAGCTTACTGAGTTCTGGAAACACCATATATTTT
TRBD1	14	TRBV7-9	-	TRBJ1-2	CASRIADREVGYTF	TGTGCCAGCAGAATAGCCGACAGGGAGGTCGGCTACACCTTC
-	16	TRBV6-5	once	TRBJ1-5	CASSLNGRLGNQPQHF	TGTGCCAGCAGTTTAAATGGGAGATTGGGCAATCAGCCCCAGCATTTT
-	14	TRBV19	-	TRBJ1-1	CASSIWGLETEAFF	TGTGCCAGTAGTATCTGGGGCCTTGAGACTGAAGCTTTCTTT
-	15	TRBV7-2	many	TRBJ1-2	CASSSAAGAGNGYTF	TGTGCCAGCAGCTCAGCCGCAGGGGCGGGTAACGGCTACACCTTC
TRBD1	14	TRBV6-5	-	TRBJ1-5	CATAGTGRNQPQHF	TGTGCCACCGCCGGGACAGGTCGAAATCAGCCCCAGCATTTT
-	16	TRBV10-3	-	TRBJ1-5	CAISDETGYSNQPQHF	TGTGCCATCAGTGATGAGACAGGTTATAGCAATCAGCCCCAGCATTTT
-	14	TRBV6-4	-	TRBJ1-6	CASSVYRVGSPLHF	TGTGCCAGCAGTGTGTATCGGGTTGGCTCACCCCTCCACTTT
-	15	TRBV4-3	-	TRBJ2-1	CASSLSSLEVNEQFF	TGCGCCAGCAGCCTATCTTCTCTAGAGGTCAATGAGCAGTTCTTC
TRBD2	14	TRBV7-2	-	TRBJ2-1	CASRRLAGVYEQFF	TGTGCCAGCAGACGACTAGCGGGGGTGTATGAGCAGTTCTTC
-	14	TRBV11-2	-	TRBJ1-1	CASSFVPGGTEAFF	TGTGCCAGCAGCTTTGTCCCCGGGGGGACCGAAGCTTTCTTT
TRBD1	16	TRBV11-3	-	TRBJ1-1	CASSSGPGQGNTEAFF	TGTGCCAGCAGCTCAGGCCCCGGACAGGGGAACACTGAAGCTTTCTTT
-	14	TRBV4-2	-	TRBJ1-2	CASSQGSLNYGYTF	TGTGCCAGCAGCCAGGGCAGCCTAAACTATGGCTACACCTTC
TRBD2	15	TRBV29-1	-	TRBJ2-3	CSVTRGGRTPDTQYF	TGCAGCGTGACGCGGGGGGGCAGGACTCCAGATACGCAGTATTTT
-	17	TRBV28	-	TRBJ2-4	CASSSPTGGTGKNIQYF	TGTGCCAGCAGTTCCCCCACGGGGGGCACGGGGAAAAACATTCAGTACTTC
-	14	TRBV11-2	-	TRBJ2-4	CASSTTGAGVIQYF	TGTGCCAGCAGCACAACTGGGGCAGGGGTCATTCAGTACTTC
TRBD1	14	TRBV29-1	-	TRBJ2-7	CSVAGQGNSYEQYF	TGCAGCGTCGCTGGACAGGGGAACTCCTACGAGCAGTACTTC
TRBD1	15	TRBV5-1	-	TRBJ1-4	CASSGQGLANEKLFF	TGCGCCAGCAGCGGACAGGGTCTGGCTAATGAAAAACTGTTTTTT
-	13	TRBV30	-	TRBJ2-5	CAWSTSSAKTQYF	TGTGCCTGGAGTACCTCTAGCGCGAAGACCCAGTACTTC
TRBD2	19	TRBV7-9	-	TRBJ2-5	CASSLARVERGVTQETQYF	TGTGCCAGCAGCTTAGCGCGGGTGGAGCGGGGGGTTACCCAAGAGACCCAGTACTTC
-	14	TRBV3-1/TRBV3-2	-	TRBJ2-1	CASSRSGEEDGGFF	TGTGCCAGCAGCCGATCCGGGGAGGAAGACGGAGGGTTCTTC
TRBD2	15	TRBV5-6	-	TRBJ2-1	CASSLLAGPTNEQFF	TGTGCCAGCAGCTTGCTAGCGGGGCCTACCAATGAGCAGTTCTTC
-	13	TRBV6-1	-	TRBJ1-2	CASSEVDTYGYTF	TGTGCCAGCAGTGAAGTGGACACGTATGGCTACACCTTC
TRBD1	13	TRBV28	-	TRBJ1-2	CASTPGQVHGYTF	TGTGCCAGCACCCCGGGACAGGTTCATGGCTACACCTTC
TRBD2	17	TRBV30	-	TRBJ2-3	CAWTRRSRTSGPDTQYF	TGTGCCTGGACCCGCCGTTCCCGGACTAGCGGCCCAGATACGCAGTATTTT
TRBD2	13	TRBV12-5	-	TRBJ2-5	CASGLVAGETQYF	TGTGCTAGTGGTTTGGTAGCGGGGGAGACCCAGTACTTC
TRBD1	16	TRBV24-1	-	TRBJ2-3	CATSDTGTGDINTQYF	TGTGCCACCAGTGACACCGGGACAGGGGACATCAATACGCAGTATTTT
-	15	TRBV6-5	few	TRBJ2-7	CASSHGTRVSYEQYF	TGTGCCAGCAGCCATGGGACAAGGGTATCCTACGAGCAGTACTTC
-	14	TRBV29-1	-	TRBJ2-7	CSVALGGAVDEQYF	TGCAGCGTTGCCTTGGGGGGGGCGGTCGACGAGCAGTACTTC
TRBD1	15	TRBV11-2	-	TRBJ2-2	CASSTQGVNTGELFF	TGTGCCAGCAGCACCCAGGGGGTTAACACCGGGGAGCTGTTTTTT
-	15	TRBV10-3	-	TRBJ1-4	CAISGQEATNEKLFF	TGTGCCATCAGTGGACAGGAGGCAACTAATGAAAAACTGTTTTTT
TRBD1	13	TRBV27	-	TRBJ1-1	CASSDRVWTEAFF	TGTGCCAGCAGTGACAGGGTTTGGACTGAAGCTTTCTTT
-	13	TRBV25-1	-	TRBJ1-1	CASRPGGGTEAFF	TGTGCCAGCAGACCCGGGGGTGGCACTGAAGCTTTCTTT
-	14	TRBV3-1/TRBV3-2	once	TRBJ2-2	CASSQVEGTGELFF	TGTGCCAGCAGCCAAGTTGAGGGAACCGGGGAGCTGTTTTTT
-	15	TRBV4-1	-	TRBJ1-2	CASSQDVISNYGYTF	TGCGCCAGCAGCCAAGATGTTATTTCTAACTATGGCTACACCTTC
-	13	TRBV29-1	-	TRBJ2-7	CSVGGQDANEQYF	TGCAGCGTGGGAGGACAGGACGCCAACGAGCAGTACTTC